The TCR beta chain described here comes from a study of blood T cell repertoires in COVID-19. Across the whole study: Acute-phase and convalescent COVID-19 samples originated in the United States, Italy and Spain.

Sequencing used immunoSEQ multiplex PCR; TCRdb keeps in-frame clones, though not all of them. The table lists over 200,000 clones, over 75% of them singletons. CDR1 and CDR2 (germline): SGHKS, YYEKEE (reference sequence). After removal of 4 bases from V and 4 bases from J, the junction contained 8 bases not matched to a gene. The length of the CDR3 is 14 residues. The TCR comes from a woman in her 30s with acute or convalescent COVID-19. The specimen sequenced was peripheral blood. This rearrangement joins TRBV5-5 to TRBJ2-7, with TRBD1 matching 7 bases. Here the CDR3 DNA reads TGTGCCAGCAGCCTCCAGGGCAGGGGGTACGAGCAGTACTTC. Its protein is CASSLQGRGYEQYF.